A single T cell receptor beta chain is shown here with its context. Its target antigen remains unknown. No clone much larger than this one lies a single base away; base qualities are absent. This entry is derived from a study of blood T cell repertoires in COVID-19 (dated by TCRdb to 2019 to 2021). For the study in its entirety: Collaborator samples came from the United States, Italy and Spain and covered acute and convalescent phases of COVID-19. The prospective study material was composed of cDNA or gDNA derived from T cells, B-cell-depleted T cells, or PBMCs. Subjects who had been exposed to COVID-19, were actively infected with it, or had recovered from it provided the deeply sampled blood TCRbeta repertoires that made up the dataset. The repertoires were made available in a free public database intended to serve as a resource for research on the immune response to SARS-CoV-2. Samples came from the ongoing ImmuneRACE study (first 160 participants) plus 1,254 subjects from 6 global collaborators. Sample metadata almost always included a de-identified subject ID, COVID-19 status, age in years and sex. Where available, HLA class I and class II types were taken from metadata supplied by the sample provider and were not determined by assay-based typing. What the authors observed across the whole study: Clinical and demographic metadata were provided uncurated, with the amount varying by source and participant.

One collaborating source in Seattle enrolled patients while the patients were actively infected and followed the patients over time throughout the course of disease. The collaborating institutions used their own protocols to collect whole blood in K2EDTA tubes. For TCRbeta analysis, collaborator samples were shipped as frozen whole blood, as isolated PBMCs, or as DNA extracted from either sample type. Trimmed from V: 1 base; trimmed from J: 4 bases; junction bases lacking a gene match: 1. Measured from the cysteine to the phenylalanine, the CDR3 is 15 residues long. This entry keeps only the CDR3 DNA: 45 bases, framed from base 1. Sequences SGHDT (CDR1) and YYEEEE (CDR2) are obtained from the germline V gene. The immunoSEQ Assay, a bias-controlled multiplex PCR, was used to amplify TCRbeta CDR3 regions from genomic DNA. Concerning the study's data processing: Nucleated cell counts per sample were estimated from amplification of reference gene primers within the assay. To quantify the absolute abundance of each unique TCRbeta CDR3 rearrangement, sequence reads were collapsed and filtered. For each sample, productive Simpson clonality was calculated as the square root of Simpson's diversity index over productive rearrangements. The table comes from immuneACCESS by way of TCRdb, which keeps in-frame sequences with V and J called. Part of the clones is missing from these tables; in studies checked, under half for an unresolved V gene and the rest for unknown reasons. V and J calls and clone size are copied from that table; D and trimming were computed from the DNA. This sample gives over 150,000 clones in total; about 87% of them show up just once. The ten largest make up under 15% of the sample.

This chain joins TRBV5-6 to TRBJ2-5; 13 central bases correspond to TRBD2. The source material was peripheral blood. The origin of this receptor is a woman aged 70-85 years with COVID-19, enrolled during active disease. The CDR3 protein sequence reads: CASSLTSGRGETQYF. In nucleotide form, the sequence is TGTGCCAGCAGCTTGACTAGCGGGAGGGGAGAGACCCAGTACTTC.